This T cell receptor beta chain was observed in a study of blood T cell repertoires in COVID-19. Data came from immunoSEQ multiplex PCR; TCRdb stores just in-frame clones and leaves some out. The data hold approximately 53,000 clones, with about 88% observed a single time. The CDR3 covers 13 residues. V was shortened by 5 bases and J by 3 bases, with 10 bases between the two germline ends. Looked up from germline, CDR1 is SGHTA and CDR2 is FQGNSA. The V call is TRBV7-2, the J call TRBJ2-5; tentative D call: TRBD2 (5 bases). The sample comprised peripheral blood. The clonotype was recovered from a human donor in a cohort sampled during active COVID-19. As DNA, the CDR3 is TGTGCCAGCAGCCCCCCCGGGGAAGAGACCCAGTACTTC. Translating gives CASSPPGEETQYF. Full variable domain (outside the CDR3, taken from reference TRBV7-2 and TRBJ2-5): GAGVSQSPSNKVTEKGKDVELRCDPISGHTALYWYRQSLGQGLEFLIYFQGNSAPDKSGLPSDRFSAERTGGSVSTLTIQRTQQEDSAVYLCASSPPGEETQYFGPGTRLLVL.